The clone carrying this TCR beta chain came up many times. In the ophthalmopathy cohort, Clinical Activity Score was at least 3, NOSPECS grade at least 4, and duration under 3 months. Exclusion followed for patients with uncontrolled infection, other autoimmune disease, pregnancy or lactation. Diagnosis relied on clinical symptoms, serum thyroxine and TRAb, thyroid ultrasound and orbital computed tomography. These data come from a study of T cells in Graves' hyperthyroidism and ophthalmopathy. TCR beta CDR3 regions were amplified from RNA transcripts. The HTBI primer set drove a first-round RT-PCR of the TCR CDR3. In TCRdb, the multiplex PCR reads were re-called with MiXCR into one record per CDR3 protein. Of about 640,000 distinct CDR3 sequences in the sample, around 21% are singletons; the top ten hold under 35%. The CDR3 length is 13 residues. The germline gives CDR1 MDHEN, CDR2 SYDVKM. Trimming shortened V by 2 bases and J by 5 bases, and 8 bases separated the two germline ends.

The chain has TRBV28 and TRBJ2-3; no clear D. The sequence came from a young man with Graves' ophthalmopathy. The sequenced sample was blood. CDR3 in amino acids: CASSLNPRDTQYF. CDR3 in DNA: TGTGCCAGCAGTTTAAACCCCAGAGATACGCAGTATTTT.